A selection of T cell receptor beta chains follows, all from one sample in a study of Ad26.COV2.S vaccination and SARS-CoV-2 variants. Sequenced by immunoSEQ multiplex PCR; TCRdb stores in-frame clones only, minus some. The data hold some 640,000 clones, with 80% to 90% observed a single time. The specimen comprised peripheral blood, sampled in a trial of Ad26.COV2.S vaccine versus placebo. Every receptor here comes from a person aged 18-65 years who received the Ad26.COV2.S COVID-19 vaccine or a placebo. Both conserved end residues are part of each CDR3. Each record gives: V gene, J gene, D gene, clone size, CDR3 protein, CDR3 DNA. D genes are given only for firm matches. Not all rows give a size; the values are once, few, many and, for expanded clones, a class.

TRBV2,TRBJ1-2,TRBD1,NA,CARGDRSNYGYTF,TGTGCCAGAGGGGACAGGTCGAACTATGGCTACACCTTC
TRBV2,TRBJ2-5,NA,NA,CASSTGAYLETQYF,TGTGCCAGCAGTACGGGAGCCTATCTGGAGACCCAGTACTTC
TRBV9,TRBJ1-2,TRBD1,many,CASSARQGTNYGYTF,TGTGCCAGCAGCGCCCGACAGGGAACTAACTATGGCTACACCTTC
TRBV30,TRBJ2-7,TRBD2,NA,CAWKGSGSSYEQYF,TGTGCCTGGAAGGGAAGCGGGAGCTCCTACGAGCAGTACTTC
TRBV11-2,TRBJ2-7,NA,NA,CARSRRRSFQVYEQYF,TGTGCCAGAAGCAGGAGGAGGAGCTTTCAGGTTTACGAGCAGTACTTC
TRBV10-3,TRBJ2-7,NA,NA,CAISALATYEQYF,TGTGCCATCAGTGCACTAGCAACCTACGAGCAGTACTTC
TRBV30,TRBJ1-2,NA,NA,CAWSGGYGYTF,TGTGCCTGGAGCGGGGGGTATGGCTACACCTTC
TRBV14,TRBJ2-7,TRBD2,few,CASSHRLAGSHEQYF,TGTGCCAGCAGCCACCGACTAGCGGGCTCCCACGAGCAGTACTTC
TRBV7-7,TRBJ2-1,TRBD2,NA,CASSLATPGTSGTNEQFF,TGTGCTAGCAGCTTAGCTACTCCCGGGACTAGCGGGACCAATGAGCAGTTCTTC
TRBV30,TRBJ1-5,TRBD1,NA,CAWSLQGGGQPQHF,TGTGCCTGGAGTCTACAGGGGGGTGGTCAGCCCCAGCATTTT
TRBV29-1,TRBJ2-7,NA,few,CSVAQGLEQYF,TGCAGCGTTGCGCAGGGGCTCGAGCAGTACTTC
TRBV7-9,TRBJ2-1,TRBD2,NA,CASSLREEGEQFF,TGTGCCAGCAGCCTGCGGGAGGAGGGTGAGCAGTTCTTC
TRBV27,TRBJ2-7,NA,NA,CASSFTDSYEQYF,TGTGCCAGCAGTTTTACGGACTCCTACGAGCAGTACTTC
TRBV4-3,TRBJ2-2,NA,NA,CASSQDWEGVVTGELFF,TGCGCCAGCAGCCAAGATTGGGAAGGGGTCGTAACCGGGGAGCTGTTTTTT